Included here is one T cell receptor (beta chain) sequence, with context. The sample originates from a study of T cell changes during pregnancy in multiple sclerosis. Sequenced by immunoSEQ multiplex PCR; TCRdb stores in-frame clones only, minus some. The repertoire holds roughly 57,000 clones, with over 80% as singletons. Trimming cost V 0 bases and J 2 bases, with 10 bases left between them. The CDR3 consists of 15 residues. Germline assignment: CDR1 LGHNT and CDR2 FRNRAP. The rearrangement links TRBV12-5 to TRBJ1-2; D unclear. The clonotype comes from a female donor with multiple sclerosis, enrolled in a pregnancy study. The starting material was CD4+ T cells from peripheral blood mononuclear cells, obtained after pregnancy. The CDR3 DNA is TGTGCTAGTGGTTTGGTAGTAACGGTAAACTATGGCTACACCTTC. As protein: CASGLVVTVNYGYTF. Variable domain in full (rest from reference TRBV12-5 and TRBJ1-2): DARVTQTPRHKVTEMGQEVTMRCQPILGHNTVFWYRQTMMQGLELLAYFRNRAPLDDSGMPKDRFSAEMPDATLATLKIQPSEPRDSAVYFCASGLVVTVNYGYTFGSGTRLTVV.